What follows is one T cell receptor beta chain and its context. It lacks a known antigen. Base qualities are not recorded, but no much larger clone differs from it by a single base. The data stem from a study of blood T cell repertoires in COVID-19 (TCRdb year 2020). General notes on the study: The collaborator samples originated in the United States, Italy and Spain and spanned the acute and convalescent phases of COVID-19. The samples were drawn from the first 160 participants of the ongoing ImmuneRACE study and from 1,254 subjects provided by 6 global collaborators. Where available, HLA class I and class II types were obtained from metadata supplied by the sample provider rather than from assay-based typing. Subjects who had been exposed to COVID-19, were actively infected with it, or had recovered from it provided the deeply sampled blood TCRbeta repertoires that made up the dataset. A freely available public database, intended as a resource for researchers studying the immune response to SARS-CoV-2, is where the repertoires were released. The sample metadata nearly always contained a de-identified subject ID, COVID-19 status, age in years and sex. The material from the prospective study consisted of cDNA or gDNA derived from T cells, B-cell-depleted T cells, or PBMCs.

TCRbeta CDR3 regions were amplified from genomic DNA using the immunoSEQ Assay, a bias-controlled multiplex PCR. As for the authors' bioinformatics: The number of nucleated cells in each sample was estimated from the amplification of reference gene primers within the assay. To quantify the absolute abundance of each unique TCRbeta CDR3 rearrangement, sequence reads were collapsed and filtered. For each sample, productive Simpson clonality was calculated as the square root of Simpson's diversity index across productive rearrangements. TCRdb holds this immuneACCESS table with in-frame rearrangements only. Some clones are missing; in checked studies, unresolved V genes explain under half, and the rest has no known cause. The DNA was the basis for D and trimming; V, J and clone size are from that table. In this sample the table shows roughly 65,000 clones, roughly 86% of which occur a single time. The leading ten clones occupy around 13% of the sample.

On the study overall, not on this receptor specifically: Clinical and demographic metadata were provided uncurated, with the amount varying by source and participant.

The collaborating institutions used their own protocols to collect whole blood in K2EDTA tubes. For TCRbeta analysis, collaborators shipped samples in one of three forms: frozen whole blood, isolated PBMCs, or DNA extracted from either of those sample types. CDR1 ENHRY and CDR2 SYGVKD are derived from the germline V gene. Counted from cysteine to phenylalanine, this CDR3 has 16 amino acids. CDR3 DNA only is kept here, 48 bases in frame from base 1. Germline trimming: 7 bases from V, 2 bases from J; junction bases outside gene matches: 12. This sequence originates from a woman aged 55-75 years with acute or convalescent COVID-19. The rearrangement combines TRBV10-3 with TRBJ1-2; TRBD1 aligns with 8 central bases. Material: peripheral blood. The CDR3 protein is CAINQLDRGANYGYTF. Here is the DNA: TGTGCCATCAACCAACTCGACAGGGGAGCCAACTATGGCTACACCTTC.